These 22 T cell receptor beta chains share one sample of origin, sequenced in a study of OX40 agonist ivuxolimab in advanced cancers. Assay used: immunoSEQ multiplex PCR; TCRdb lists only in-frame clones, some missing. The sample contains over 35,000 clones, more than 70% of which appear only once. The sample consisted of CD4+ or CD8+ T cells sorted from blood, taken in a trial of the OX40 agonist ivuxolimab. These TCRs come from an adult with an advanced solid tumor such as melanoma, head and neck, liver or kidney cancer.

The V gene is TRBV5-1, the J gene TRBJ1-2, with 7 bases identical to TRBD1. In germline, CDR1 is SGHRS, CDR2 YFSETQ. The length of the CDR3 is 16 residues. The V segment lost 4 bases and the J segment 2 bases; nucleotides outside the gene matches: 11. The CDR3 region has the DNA TGCGCCAGCAGCCCTCGACAGGGTGTCTCCAACTATGGCTACACCTTC. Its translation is CASSPRQGVSNYGYTF.

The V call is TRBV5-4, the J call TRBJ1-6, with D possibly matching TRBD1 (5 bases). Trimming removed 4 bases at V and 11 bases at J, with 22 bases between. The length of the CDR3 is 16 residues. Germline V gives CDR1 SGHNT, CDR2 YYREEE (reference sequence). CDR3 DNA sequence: TGTGCCAGCAGCCCAGGGAAATCGGGGGTCGACACACCCCTCCACTTT. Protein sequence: CASSPGKSGVDTPLHF.

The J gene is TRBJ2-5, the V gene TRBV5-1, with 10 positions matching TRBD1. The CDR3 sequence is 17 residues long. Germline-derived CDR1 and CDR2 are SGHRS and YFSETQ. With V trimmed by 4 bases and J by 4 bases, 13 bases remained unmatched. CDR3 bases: TGCGCCAGCAGCGAGGACAGGGGGACGAGGGTAGGAGAGACCCAGTACTTC. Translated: CASSEDRGTRVGETQYF.

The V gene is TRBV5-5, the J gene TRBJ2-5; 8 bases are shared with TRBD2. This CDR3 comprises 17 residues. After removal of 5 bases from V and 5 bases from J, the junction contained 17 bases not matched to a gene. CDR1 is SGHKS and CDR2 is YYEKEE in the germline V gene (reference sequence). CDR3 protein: CASRPRFGGATDETQYF. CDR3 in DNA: TGTGCCAGCAGGCCGCGCTTCGGGGGGGCTACTGACGAGACCCAGTACTTC.

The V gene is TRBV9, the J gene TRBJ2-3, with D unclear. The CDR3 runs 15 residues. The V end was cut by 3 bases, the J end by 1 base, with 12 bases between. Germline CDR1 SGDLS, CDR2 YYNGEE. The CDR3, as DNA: TGTGCCAGCAGCGACATGCGGTCGGGCACAGATACGCAGTATTTT. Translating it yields CASSDMRSGTDTQYF.

For the CDR3, the DNA is TGCAGCGCCGCCAAAATCCTGAACACTGAAGCTTTCTTT. Amino acid sequence: CSAAKILNTEAFF. The chain uses TRBV29-1 and TRBJ1-1; D gene uncertain. Trimming left V 7 bases short and J 0 bases short, with 12 bases between. CDR3 length: 13 residues. The germline gives CDR1 SQVTM, CDR2 ANQGSEA. The full variable domain, rest sourced from reference TRBV29-1 and TRBJ1-1, is SAVISQKPSRDICQRGTSLTIQCQVDSQVTMMFWYRQQPGQSLTLIATANQGSEATYESGFVIDKFPISRPNLTFSTLTVSNMSPEDSSIYLCSAAKILNTEAFFGQGTRLTVV.

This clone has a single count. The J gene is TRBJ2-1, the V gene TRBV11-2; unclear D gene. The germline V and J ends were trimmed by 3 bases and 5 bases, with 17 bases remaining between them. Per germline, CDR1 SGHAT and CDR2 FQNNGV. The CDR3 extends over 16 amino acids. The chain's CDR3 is CASSLYLGLINNEQFF. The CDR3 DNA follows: TGTGCCAGCAGCTTGTATTTGGGGTTGATCAACAATGAGCAGTTCTTC.

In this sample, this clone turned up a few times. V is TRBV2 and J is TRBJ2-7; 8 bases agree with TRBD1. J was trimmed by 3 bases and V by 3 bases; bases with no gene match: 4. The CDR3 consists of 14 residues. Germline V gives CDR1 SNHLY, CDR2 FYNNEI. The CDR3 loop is CASSDQGAFYEQYF. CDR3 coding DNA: TGTGCCAGCAGTGATCAGGGGGCTTTCTACGAGCAGTACTTC.

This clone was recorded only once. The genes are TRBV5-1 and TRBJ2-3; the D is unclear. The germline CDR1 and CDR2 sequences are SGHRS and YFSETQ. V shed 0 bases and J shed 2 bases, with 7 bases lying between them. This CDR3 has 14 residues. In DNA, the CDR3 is TGCGCCAGCAGCTTGGTGCTAATCACAGATACGCAGTATTTT. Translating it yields CASSLVLITDTQYF.

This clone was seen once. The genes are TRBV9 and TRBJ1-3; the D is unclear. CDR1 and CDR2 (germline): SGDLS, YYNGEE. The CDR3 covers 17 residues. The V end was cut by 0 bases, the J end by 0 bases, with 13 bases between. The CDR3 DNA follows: TGTGCCAGCAGCGTAGTCCCGGGTTCAAGCTCTGGAAACACCATATATTTT. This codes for CASSVVPGSSSGNTIYF.

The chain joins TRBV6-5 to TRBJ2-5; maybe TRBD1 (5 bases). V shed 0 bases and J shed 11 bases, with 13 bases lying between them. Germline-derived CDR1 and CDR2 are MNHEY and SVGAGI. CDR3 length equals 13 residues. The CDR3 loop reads CASSYSGQGQQYF. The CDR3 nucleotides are TGTGCCAGCAGTTACTCGGGGCAGGGCCAGCAGTACTTC.

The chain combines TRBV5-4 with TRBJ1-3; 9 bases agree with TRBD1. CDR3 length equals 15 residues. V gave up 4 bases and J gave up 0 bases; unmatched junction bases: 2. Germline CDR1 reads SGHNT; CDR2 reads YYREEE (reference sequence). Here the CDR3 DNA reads TGTGCCAGCAGCAAGGACAGGGGCTCTGGAAACACCATATATTTT. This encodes CASSKDRGSGNTIYF. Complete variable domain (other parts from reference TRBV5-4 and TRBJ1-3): ETGVTQSPTHLIKTRGQQVTLRCSSQSGHNTVSWYQQALGQGPQFIFQYYREEENGRGNFPPRFSGLQFPNYSSELNVNALELDDSALYLCASSKDRGSGNTIYFGEGSWLTVV.

The CDR3 is CASSSGTSGVNTGELFF. For the CDR3, the DNA is TGTGCCAGCAGCTCCGGGACTAGCGGGGTGAACACCGGGGAGCTGTTTTTT. This chain connects TRBV7-3 to TRBJ2-2, with TRBD2 identical over 13 bases. Germline V CDR1 and CDR2: SGHTA, FQGTGA. The J segment lost 1 base and the V segment lost 4 bases, leaving 3 bases of the junction unmatched. This CDR3 has 17 residues.

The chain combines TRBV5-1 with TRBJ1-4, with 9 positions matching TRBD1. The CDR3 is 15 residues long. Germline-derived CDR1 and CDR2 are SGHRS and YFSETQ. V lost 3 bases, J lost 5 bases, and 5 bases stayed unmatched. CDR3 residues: CASSSSGTGNEKLFF. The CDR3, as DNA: TGCGCCAGCAGCTCGTCCGGGACAGGGAATGAAAAACTGTTTTTT.

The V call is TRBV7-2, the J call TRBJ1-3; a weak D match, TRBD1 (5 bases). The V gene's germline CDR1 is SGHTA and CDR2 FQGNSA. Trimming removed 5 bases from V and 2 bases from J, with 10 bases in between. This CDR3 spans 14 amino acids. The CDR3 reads CASSPDSPGNTIYF. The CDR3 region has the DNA TGTGCCAGCAGCCCCGACAGTCCTGGAAACACCATATATTTT.

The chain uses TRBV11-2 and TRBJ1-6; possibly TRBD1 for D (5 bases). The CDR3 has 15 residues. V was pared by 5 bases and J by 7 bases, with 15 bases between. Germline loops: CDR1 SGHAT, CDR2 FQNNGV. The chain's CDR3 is CASSPYSGFNSPLHF. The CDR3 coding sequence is TGTGCCAGCAGCCCCTATTCAGGGTTCAATTCACCCCTCCACTTT.

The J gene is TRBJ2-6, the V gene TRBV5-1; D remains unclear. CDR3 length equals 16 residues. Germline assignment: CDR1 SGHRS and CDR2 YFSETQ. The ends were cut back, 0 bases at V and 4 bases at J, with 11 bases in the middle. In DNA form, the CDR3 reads TGCGCCAGCAGCTTGGAAGCGATCACCGGGGCCAACGTCCTGACTTTC. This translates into CASSLEAITGANVLTF.

The DNA for the CDR3 is TGTGCCATCAGTGGTAGTGGAGACCTGTACCAAGAGACCCAGTACTTC. The encoded protein is CAISGSGDLYQETQYF. The V gene is TRBV10-3, the J gene TRBJ2-5, with D hard to call. This CDR3 spans 16 amino acids. Germline CDR1 ENHRY, CDR2 SYGVKD. V shed 4 bases and J shed 0 bases, with 15 bases lying between them.

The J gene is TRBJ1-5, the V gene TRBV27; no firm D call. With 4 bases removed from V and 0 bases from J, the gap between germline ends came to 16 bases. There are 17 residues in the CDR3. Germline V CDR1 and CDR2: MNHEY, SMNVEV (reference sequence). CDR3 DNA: TGTGCCAGCAGTTCCCGAGGGTACCCTTATAGCAATCAGCCCCAGCATTTT. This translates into CASSSRGYPYSNQPQHF.

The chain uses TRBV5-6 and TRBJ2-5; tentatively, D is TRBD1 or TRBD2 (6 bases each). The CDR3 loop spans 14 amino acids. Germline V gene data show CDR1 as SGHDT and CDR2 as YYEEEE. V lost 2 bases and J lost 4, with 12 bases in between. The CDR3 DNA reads TGTGCCAGCAGCTTATTAGGAGGGGGAGAGACCCAGTACTTC. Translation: CASSLLGGGETQYF.

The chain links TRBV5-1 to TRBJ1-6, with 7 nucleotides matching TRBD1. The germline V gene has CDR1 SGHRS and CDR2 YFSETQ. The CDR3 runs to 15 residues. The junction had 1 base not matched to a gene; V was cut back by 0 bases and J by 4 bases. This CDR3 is CASSLAGGYNSPLHF. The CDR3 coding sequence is TGCGCCAGCAGCTTGGCAGGGGGTTATAATTCACCCCTCCACTTT.

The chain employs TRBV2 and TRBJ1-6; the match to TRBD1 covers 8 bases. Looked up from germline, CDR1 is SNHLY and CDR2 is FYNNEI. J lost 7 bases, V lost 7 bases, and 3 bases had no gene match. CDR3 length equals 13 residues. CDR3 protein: CASNRGLNSPLHF. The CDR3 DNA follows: TGTGCCAGCAACAGGGGGTTAAATTCACCCCTCCACTTT.